A single T cell receptor (beta chain) is shown here with its context. TCRdb keeps only in-frame clones here, not all; method: immunoSEQ multiplex PCR. The sample holds about 120,000 clones, roughly 91% seen once. This sample is part of a study of control samples from healthy donors and cancer patients. The clonotype comes from a man aged 50 or older with head and neck cancer. Sequenced sample: PBMCs.

CDR3 nucleotide sequence: TGTGCCAGCTTCGCAGGGGGGGCCGGGAGGAATGAGCAGTTCTTC. Its translation is CASFAGGAGRNEQFF. The chain couples TRBV7-2 to TRBJ2-1; the D gene could be TRBD1 or TRBD2 (7 bases each). CDR1 is SGHTA and CDR2 is FQGNSA in the germline V gene. V was trimmed by 8 bases and J by 7 bases, leaving 21 bases between them. The CDR3 covers 15 residues.